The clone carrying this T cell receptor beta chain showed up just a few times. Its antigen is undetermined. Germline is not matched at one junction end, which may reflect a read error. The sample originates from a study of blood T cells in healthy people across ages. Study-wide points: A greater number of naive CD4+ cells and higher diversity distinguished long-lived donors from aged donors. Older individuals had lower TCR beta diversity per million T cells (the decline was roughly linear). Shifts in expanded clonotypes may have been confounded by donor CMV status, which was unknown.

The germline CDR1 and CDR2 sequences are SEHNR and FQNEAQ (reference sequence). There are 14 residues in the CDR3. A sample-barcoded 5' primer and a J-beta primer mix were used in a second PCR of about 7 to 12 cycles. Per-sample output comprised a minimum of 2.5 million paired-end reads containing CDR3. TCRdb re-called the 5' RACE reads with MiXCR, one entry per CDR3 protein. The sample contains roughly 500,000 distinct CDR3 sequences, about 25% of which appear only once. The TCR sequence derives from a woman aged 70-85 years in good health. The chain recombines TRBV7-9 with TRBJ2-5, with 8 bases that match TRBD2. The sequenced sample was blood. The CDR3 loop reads CASSLQAGAAGQHF. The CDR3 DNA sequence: TGTGCCAGCAGCTTACAAGCGGGGGCTGCCGGCCAGCACTTC.